In its sample, the clone carrying this TCR beta chain was seen many times. Per germline, CDR1 KGHSH and CDR2 LQKENI. The CDR3 consists of 14 residues. Germline trimming cut 6 bases from V and 6 bases from J; bases unmatched to any gene: 9. These data come from a study of blood T cell repertoires in COVID-19. Overall study: Specimens from acute and convalescent COVID-19 originated in the United States, Italy and Spain. In each case, the material was cDNA or gDNA derived from T cells, B-cell-depleted T cells, or PBMCs.

In the original analysis: Estimation of nucleated cell counts was performed using reference gene primer amplification. The method was immunoSEQ multiplex PCR; TCRdb's version includes in-frame clones alone and lacks a portion of them. D and trimming come from the DNA, and the V and J calls and clone size come from that table. The sample consists of more than 300,000 clones, around 88% of them appearing once. V and J are TRBV18 and TRBJ1-1; TRBD1 matches at 8 bases. Sequencing was carried out using peripheral blood. This receptor was identified in a woman aged 50 to 60 with acute or convalescent COVID-19. CDR3 sequence (DNA): TGTGCCAGCTCGTTCGACAGGGGAGGCCCTGAAGCTTTCTTT. Translating gives CASSFDRGGPEAFF.